The 24 T cell receptor beta chains reported below all come from one sample, sequenced in a study of T cells in tumors after PD-1 blockade. Generated by immunoSEQ multiplex PCR, the TCRdb table keeps only in-frame clones and is missing some. This sample yields some 7,200 clones, of which approximately 71% are seen a single time; 7% to 10% belongs to the top ten. This material consisted of tumor tissue, taken after anti-PD-1 treatment. The receptors originated from a human donor with basal cell carcinoma.

This clone was observed a handful of times. V and J are TRBV6-1 and TRBJ2-3; possibly TRBD1 for D (6 bases). Trimming left V 2 bases short and J 0 bases short, with 15 bases between. The germline V gene has CDR1 MNHNS and CDR2 SASEGT. The CDR3 loop spans 17 amino acids. The CDR3 protein is CASSEILGQYSTDTQYF. The CDR3 DNA follows: TGTGCCAGCAGTGAAATATTGGGACAATATAGCACAGATACGCAGTATTTT.

The CDR3 sequence is CAISVGLAGVSDTGELFF. The CDR3 DNA is TGTGCCATCAGTGTAGGACTAGCGGGAGTTTCGGACACCGGGGAGCTGTTTTTT. The chain links TRBV10-3 to TRBJ2-2, with TRBD2 matching over 13 bases. Germline CDR1 reads ENHRY; CDR2 reads SYGVKD. The CDR3 extends over 18 amino acids. J lost 3 bases, V lost 4 bases, and 8 bases had no gene match.

The sample holds a few counts of this clone. The gene calls are TRBV29-1 and TRBJ1-2; D call uncertain. Germline V gene sequence: CDR1 SQVTM, CDR2 ANQGSEA. Deletions cut 3 bases from V and 5 bases from J, with 13 bases between. The CDR3 covers 13 residues. CDR3 sequence reads: CSVDLADSYGYTF. The CDR3 DNA sequence: TGCAGCGTTGATCTGGCGGATTCTTATGGCTACACCTTC.

This clone was seen a handful of times. The gene calls are TRBV27 and TRBJ2-3; 8 bases are a match to TRBD2. With 4 bases clipped from V and 2 bases from J, the junction kept 2 bases outside the gene matches. Germline V gene data show CDR1 as MNHEY and CDR2 as SMNVEV (reference sequence). The length of the CDR3 is 14 residues. The CDR3 region is CASSSAGDTDTQYF. CDR3 DNA: TGTGCCAGCAGTTCAGCGGGGGACACAGATACGCAGTATTTT.

The chain carries TRBV10-2 and TRBJ2-7; D uncertain. Trimming pared 2 bases from V and 1 base from J, leaving 6 bases between. The germline gives CDR1 WSHSY, CDR2 SAAADI. This CDR3 contains 13 residues. The CDR3 protein is CASSELISYEQYF. DNA of the CDR3: TGCGCCAGCAGTGAGCTCATTTCCTACGAGCAGTACTTC.

The chain couples TRBV6-5 to TRBJ2-5; D is tentatively TRBD1 or TRBD2 (5 bases each). This CDR3 spans 14 amino acids. Germline-derived CDR1 and CDR2 are MNHEY and SVGAGI. V was pared by 2 bases and J by 11 bases, with 18 bases between. This CDR3 is CASSYGGAPGTQYF. The CDR3, as DNA: TGTGCCAGCAGTTACGGAGGAGCCCCGGGGACGCAGTACTTC.

This clone counts as medium-sized (0.01 to 0.1%). This chain connects TRBV7-2 to TRBJ2-7, with TRBD2 matching 9 bases. CDR3 length: 16 amino acids. Per germline, CDR1 SGHTA and CDR2 FQGNSA. J gave up 1 base and V 1 base, and 5 bases lay outside the gene matches. The CDR3 sequence is CASSLGSSGSSYEQYF. Written as DNA, the CDR3 is TGTGCCAGCAGCTTAGGTAGTAGCGGGAGTTCCTACGAGCAGTACTTC. The full variable domain, with the rest looked up from reference TRBV7-2 and TRBJ2-7, is GAGVSQSPSNKVTEKGKDVELRCDPISGHTALYWYRQSLGQGLEFLIYFQGNSAPDKSGLPSDRFSAERTGGSVSTLTIQRTQQEDSAVYLCASSLGSSGSSYEQYFGPGTRLTVT.

The CDR3 is CSVRGTSGLSTDTQYF. CDR3 nucleotide sequence: TGCAGCGTTAGGGGGACTAGCGGCCTAAGCACAGATACGCAGTATTTT. The genes are TRBV29-1 and TRBJ2-3, with 11 bases aligning to TRBD2. J gave up 0 bases and V 5 bases, and 7 bases lay outside the gene matches. This CDR3 contains 16 residues. CDR1 SQVTM and CDR2 ANQGSEA come from the germline V gene.

In this sample, this clone is large. The CDR3 coding sequence is TGTGCCAGCTCACCACAGAGTTCAGATACGCAGTATTTT. This gives the protein CASSPQSSDTQYF. This chain joins TRBV18 and TRBJ2-3, with D uncertain. The CDR3 length is 13 residues. Germline V CDR1 and CDR2: KGHSH, LQKENI. The V gene lost 1 base and the J gene lost 4 bases, with 6 bases spanning the gap.

V and J are TRBV2 and TRBJ2-1; D remains ambiguous. The CDR3 has 13 residues. Germline lookup yields CDR1 SNHLY and CDR2 FYNNEI. Trimming removed 7 bases at V and 4 bases at J, with 11 bases between. CDR3 DNA: TGTGCCAGCATTAAAGACGGGTACAATGAGCAGTTCTTC. It yields the protein CASIKDGYNEQFF.

The chain carries TRBV7-2 and TRBJ1-3; D remains ambiguous. V lost 2 bases and J 1 base, leaving 6 bases between the germline ends. Germline values: CDR1 SGHTA, CDR2 FQGNSA. The CDR3 runs to 14 residues. CDR3 sequence (DNA): TGTGCCAGCAGCTTAACGATGTCTGGAAACACCATATATTTT. This sequence encodes CASSLTMSGNTIYF.

The chain is built from TRBV5-6 and TRBJ1-4, with 9 bases fitting TRBD1. The CDR3 runs 16 residues. Germline V gene lookup returns CDR1 SGHDT and CDR2 YYEEEE. V dropped 0 bases and J dropped 5; count of bases not matched to a gene: 5. The CDR3 sequence is CASSLGTGERNEKLFF. The DNA of the CDR3 is TGTGCCAGCAGCTTGGGGACAGGGGAACGGAATGAAAAACTGTTTTTT.

J is TRBJ2-1 and V is TRBV11-3; 7 nucleotides match TRBD1. Trimming cost V 3 bases and J 3 bases; bases outside gene matches: 5. The CDR3 sequence is 15 residues long. The germline gives CDR1 SGHNT, CDR2 YENEEA. In DNA form, the CDR3 reads TGTGCCAGCAGCTTCCGAGGGGGCCACTACAATGAGCAGTTCTTC. This encodes CASSFRGGHYNEQFF.

This chain uses TRBV7-6 with TRBJ2-5; D remains unclear. Per the germline V gene, CDR1 is SGHVS and CDR2 is FNYEAQ. V gave up 5 bases and J gave up 2 bases, with 3 bases separating them. This CDR3 comprises 11 residues. Here the CDR3 reads CASSPQETQYF. The CDR3 nucleotides read TGTGCCAGCAGCCCACAAGAGACCCAGTACTTC.

This clone was counted a single time. The chain uses TRBV7-6 and TRBJ2-1; D is uncertain. The CDR3 runs to 14 residues. Trimming stripped 2 bases from V and 5 bases from J, with 10 bases between. Germline assignment: CDR1 SGHVS and CDR2 FNYEAQ. The CDR3 loop is CASSLSDPNNEQFF. CDR3 sequence (DNA): TGTGCCAGCAGCTTAAGTGATCCGAACAATGAGCAGTTCTTC.

The rearrangement links TRBV6-2 or TRBV6-3 to TRBJ2-7, with 9 bases lining up with TRBD2. The CDR3 length is 13 residues. Germline CDR1 reads MNHEY; CDR2 reads SVGEGT. J was trimmed by 6 bases and V by 4 bases; bases with no gene match: 4. The CDR3 protein is CASSSAGGREQYF. In DNA form, the CDR3 reads TGTGCCAGCAGTTCCGCGGGGGGGCGCGAGCAGTACTTC.

The chain recombines TRBV4-3 with TRBJ2-7; tentatively, D is TRBD1 (6 bases). Germline loops: CDR1 LGHNA, CDR2 YSLEER. V was cut by 0 bases and J by 3 bases, with 9 bases left in between. This CDR3 spans 14 amino acids. CDR3 in DNA: TGCGCCAGCAGCCAAGATAAACAGGGCTACGAGCAGTACTTC. This codes for CASSQDKQGYEQYF.

This clone was counted only a few times. DNA of the CDR3: TGTGCCAGCTCACCAGGGACAGCCTACGAGCAGTACTTC. Its translation is CASSPGTAYEQYF. V usage is TRBV18 and J usage is TRBJ2-7, with 7 bases fitting TRBD1. V dropped 2 bases and J dropped 2; count of bases not matched to a gene: 0. CDR3 length: 13 amino acids. CDR1 is KGHSH, CDR2 LQKENI, per germline.

A few counts support this clone. This chain links TRBV2 with TRBJ2-3, with TRBD2 identical over 13 bases. The germline V gene has CDR1 SNHLY and CDR2 FYNNEI. This CDR3 is 14 amino acids long. J gave up 4 bases and V 6 bases, and 1 base lay outside the gene matches. The CDR3 DNA reads as TGTGCCAGCAGACTAGCGGGGGGGTCAGATACGCAGTATTTT. Its translation: CASRLAGGSDTQYF.

The V gene is TRBV20-1, the J gene TRBJ1-2; D is unresolved. This CDR3 has 11 amino acids. Germline CDR1 is DFQATT and CDR2 is SNEGSKA (reference sequence). The V and J ends lost 2 bases and 7 bases respectively, with 8 bases between them. The CDR3 loop reads CSARPASGYTF. CDR3 nucleotides: TGCAGTGCTAGACCCGCCAGTGGCTACACCTTC.

The chain carries TRBV5-1 and TRBJ1-1; D not certain. The V end lost 5 bases, the J end lost 0 bases, and 5 bases lay between the germline ends. This CDR3 comprises 12 residues. CDR1 is SGHRS, CDR2 YFSETQ, per germline. The CDR3 loop is CASSLMNTEAFF. CDR3 DNA sequence: TGCGCCAGCAGTCTGATGAACACTGAAGCTTTCTTT. The full variable domain, rest sourced from reference TRBV5-1 and TRBJ1-1, is KAGVTQTPRYLIKTRGQQVTLSCSPISGHRSVSWYQQTPGQGLQFLFEYFSETQRNKGNFPGRFSGRQFSNSRSEMNVSTLELGDSALYLCASSLMNTEAFFGQGTRLTVV.

This clone has only a few counts. The chain uses TRBV7-6 and TRBJ2-6; D is unclear. Germline CDR1 reads SGHVS; CDR2 reads FNYEAQ. Deletions cut 5 bases from V and 12 bases from J, with 14 bases between. CDR3 length: 13 residues. The CDR3 here is CASSPGISGVLTF. Written as DNA, the CDR3 is TGTGCCAGCAGCCCAGGTATCTCGGGCGTCCTGACTTTC.

The chain is built from TRBV7-2 and TRBJ2-2, with 9 nucleotides matching TRBD1. The CDR3 is 16 amino acids. Trimming cost V 2 bases and J 2 bases; bases outside gene matches: 3. Germline V lookup: CDR1 SGHTA, CDR2 FQGNSA. The CDR3: CASSLTGGFNTGELFF. CDR3 coding DNA: TGTGCCAGCAGCTTAACAGGGGGCTTTAACACCGGGGAGCTGTTTTTT.

The CDR3 DNA sequence: TGTGCCAGCAGTCGACAGGGGGCGGCCGGGGAGCTGTTTTTT. Its translation is CASSRQGAAGELFF. The chain joins TRBV5-6 to TRBJ2-2, with 10 bases aligning to TRBD1. This CDR3 contains 14 residues. The germline CDR1 and CDR2 sequences are SGHDT and YYEEEE. Germline trimming cut 5 bases from V and 6 bases from J; bases unmatched to any gene: 4.